The 24 T cell receptor beta chains given below trace back to one sample, sequenced in a study of molecular identifiers for immune sequencing clone quantification. From the PCR reads, TCRdb called clonotypes with MiXCR, one entry per CDR3 protein. Of more than 250,000 distinct CDR3 sequences in the sample, about a fifth were seen once. Material: naive CD8+ T cells from blood, with Jurkat cell RNA spiked in. Subset noted: FACS-sorted CD8+CD4-CCR7+CD45RA+ naive T cells. The receptors stem from a human donor in good health. Some libraries in this study had Jurkat cell RNA spiked in.

A note on this clonotype: At one end the junction does not follow the germline gene, possibly because of a read error. The chain links TRBV27 to TRBJ2-3; D may be TRBD1 (6 bases). Per germline, CDR1 MNHEY and CDR2 SMNVEV (reference sequence). The CDR3 is made up of 17 amino acids. In nucleotides, the CDR3 is TGTGCCGGCAGTTTAAATTCCGCCAAGGGGGTACCAGATACGCAGTATTTT. Its protein is CAGSLNSAKGVPDTQYF.

This clonotype was counted between two and nine times. The rearrangement joins TRBV12-3 or TRBV12-4 to TRBJ1-1; D is ambiguous. Trimming took off 6 bases at V and 4 bases at J, with 15 bases between the two ends. CDR3 length: 14 amino acids. CDR3 DNA: TGTGCCAGCAGCTCGGTCCGCAGAGGCACTGAAGCTTTCTTT. Translated, it gives CASSSVRRGTEAFF.

This clonotype was detected only a few times. The chain uses TRBV13 and TRBJ2-7; D ambiguous. V was pared by 2 bases and J by 3 bases, with 11 bases between. Germline CDR1 is PRHDT and CDR2 is FYEKMQ (reference sequence). The CDR3 is 14 residues long. Here the CDR3 DNA reads TGTGCCAGCAGCTTATTGGCCGCCCGCTACGAGCAGTACTTC. It yields the protein CASSLLAARYEQYF.

The CDR3 coding sequence is TGCGCCAGCAGCCAAGATCGAGGGATCCGGGGCACTGAAGCTTTCTTT. Translation: CASSQDRGIRGTEAFF. The gene calls are TRBV4-3 and TRBJ1-1; D ambiguous. Germline V gene sequence: CDR1 LGHNA, CDR2 YSLEER. Trimming left V 0 bases short and J 4 bases short, with 15 bases between. The length of the CDR3 is 16 residues.

This clonotype was recorded once. A much larger clone lies a single base off, so this may be a read error. This chain connects TRBV20-1 to TRBJ2-6, with D perhaps assigned TRBD1 or TRBD2 (5 bases each). Trimming cost V 5 bases and J 0 bases, with 11 bases left between them. The CDR3 has 15 amino acids. Germline CDR1 reads DFQATT; CDR2 reads SNEGSKA (reference sequence). In DNA form, the CDR3 reads TGCAGTGCTCGGGGCATCGGCTCTGGGGCCAACGTCCTGACTTTC. This encodes CSARGIGSGANVLTF.

This clonotype was observed a handful of times. One junction end disagrees with the germline gene, perhaps due to a read error. This chain links TRBV27 with TRBJ2-2; the D gene is possibly TRBD1 (6 bases). This CDR3 comprises 16 residues. Germline V gene lookup returns CDR1 MNHEY and CDR2 SMNVEV (reference sequence). The CDR3: CASSKLPGHNTGELVF. For the CDR3, the DNA is TGTGCCAGCAGTAAACTCCCGGGACACAACACCGGGGAGCTGGTTTTT.

Many counts were recorded for this clonotype. The genes are TRBV19 and TRBJ2-7, with 8 bases matching TRBD1. CDR1 is LNHDA and CDR2 is SQIVND in the germline V gene (reference sequence). Unmatched junction bases numbered 8, after V lost 6 bases and J lost 7 bases. The CDR3 has 13 residues. CDR3 nucleotide sequence: TGTGCCAGTAGAGGGACAGGCAACGGGGAGCAGTACTTC. It codes for CASRGTGNGEQYF.

This clonotype was seen a single time. This may be a read error, as it is one base from a much larger clone. This chain links TRBV14 with TRBJ1-1; unclear D gene. Trimming shortened V by 8 bases and J by 2 bases, and 12 bases separated the two germline ends. The germline V gene has CDR1 SGHDN and CDR2 FVKESK. The CDR3 length is 13 residues. CDR3 region: CASGRFGNTEAFF. The CDR3 DNA follows: TGTGCCAGCGGCCGTTTTGGAAACACTGAAGCTTTCTTT.

This clonotype came up many times. J is TRBJ2-7 and V is TRBV5-4; D is possibly TRBD2 (6 bases). Deletions cut 4 bases from V and 1 base from J, with 15 bases between. The CDR3 sequence is 15 residues long. Germline assignment: CDR1 SGHNT and CDR2 YYREEE (reference sequence). Written as DNA, the CDR3 is TGTGCCAGCAGCCGTCACGAGACTAGTTCCTACGAGCAGTACTTC. Its protein is CASSRHETSSYEQYF.

The CDR3 coding sequence is TGTGCCAGCAGCCCCCCCTACGGGGAGCTGTTTTTT. Amino acids: CASSPPYGELFF. The rearrangement uses TRBV13 and TRBJ2-2; the D is unclear. Per the germline V gene, CDR1 is PRHDT and CDR2 is FYEKMQ (reference sequence). CDR3 size: 12 residues. The V end lost 5 bases, the J end lost 7 bases, and 8 bases lay between the germline ends.

This clonotype was seen ten or more times. This chain connects TRBV29-1 to TRBJ2-7; TRBD1 matches 7 bases. Germline values: CDR1 SQVTM, CDR2 ANQGSEA. Trimming took 7 bases from V and 0 from J; bases not matched to a gene: 6. The CDR3 runs to 13 residues. The CDR3 nucleotides read TGCAGCGCTGTCCGGGACAGCTCCTACGAGCAGTACTTC. Residues: CSAVRDSSYEQYF.

About this clonotype itself: Possible read error: a much larger clone is one base away. V usage is TRBV6-1 and J usage is TRBJ1-5; 7 nucleotides line up with TRBD1. The germline V gene encodes CDR1 MNHNS and CDR2 SASEGT. The CDR3 is made up of 14 amino acids. Here the CDR3 reads CASSLRGGNRPQHF. The DNA for the CDR3 is TGTGCCAGCAGCCTCAGGGGGGGCAATCGGCCCCAGCATTTT.

This clonotype was counted ten times or more. The V call is TRBV12-3 or TRBV12-4, the J call TRBJ2-2; no reliable D call. V was clipped by 8 bases and J by 6 bases, with 7 bases between them. The CDR3 is 11 amino acids. Here the CDR3 reads CASSYAGELFF. The CDR3 DNA reads TGTGCCAGCTCGTACGCCGGGGAGCTGTTTTTT.

This clonotype was recorded many times. The chain joins TRBV6-5 to TRBJ1-1; D is unresolved. The V and J ends lost 2 bases and 3 bases respectively, with 16 bases between them. The CDR3 has 16 residues. Germline V lookup: CDR1 MNHEY, CDR2 SVGAGI. The CDR3 nucleotides read TGTGCCAGCAGTTACGGATTCGGTGGGCGGGACACTGAAGCTTTCTTT. Translation gives CASSYGFGGRDTEAFF.

This clonotype was found a few times. The V and J genes are TRBV29-1 and TRBJ2-7; D is possibly TRBD1 (5 bases). The germline gives CDR1 SQVTM, CDR2 ANQGSEA. This CDR3 has 13 residues. Between the trimmed V and J ends, which lost 6 bases and 3 bases, there was a span of 15 bases. As DNA, the CDR3 is TGCAGCGTATCCCAGCTAGGGGACTACGAGCAGTACTTC. The encoded protein is CSVSQLGDYEQYF.

There are many counts of this clonotype. The rearrangement joins TRBV15 to TRBJ1-3; D is unresolved. Germline values: CDR1 LNHNV, CDR2 YYDKDF (reference sequence). The germline V and J ends were trimmed by 5 bases and 3 bases, with 11 bases remaining between them. This CDR3 is built from 14 residues. DNA for the CDR3: TGTGCCACCAGCTCCCGTGGGCATGGAAACACCATATATTTT. This translates into CATSSRGHGNTIYF.

Ten or more counts support this clonotype. The chain joins TRBV12-3 or TRBV12-4 to TRBJ2-2; D gene ambiguous. Trimming removed 3 bases from V and 4 bases from J, with 6 bases in between. The CDR3 consists of 13 residues. The CDR3 is CASSFGLTGELFF. DNA of the CDR3: TGTGCCAGCAGTTTCGGTCTCACCGGGGAGCTGTTTTTT.

A note on this clonotype: Its ends do not fully match the called genes, so a read error is possible. V gene TRBV7-2 combines with J gene TRBJ1-1; possibly TRBD1 for D (5 bases). This CDR3 has 12 residues. Germline-derived CDR1 and CDR2 are SGHTA and FQGNSA. The CDR3 reads CAGSYGTGEAFF. The CDR3 DNA sequence: TGTGCCGGCAGCTACGGGACTGGTGAAGCTTTCTTT.

This clonotype was recorded at least ten times. A junction boundary mismatches the germline segment, possibly from a read error. The rearrangement links TRBV30 to TRBJ2-7, with D perhaps TRBD2 (7 bases). Germline V gene lookup returns CDR1 GTSNPN and CDR2 SVGIG (reference sequence). The CDR3 is 11 residues long. The CDR3 is CAWSGAGAKHF. CDR3 bases: TGTGCCTGGAGTGGGGCGGGGGCGAAGCACTTC. Looking up the rest from reference TRBV30 and TRBJ2-7 gives the full variable domain: SQTIHQWPATLVQPVGSPLSLECTVEGTSNPNLYWYRQAAGRGLQLLFYSVGIGQISSEVPQNLSASRPQDRQFILSSKKLLLSDSGFYLCAWSGAGAKHFGPGTRLTVT.

This clonotype appeared many times. The CDR3 sequence is CAWTGGQGNTIYF. CDR3 nucleotide sequence: TGTGCCTGGACAGGGGGGCAAGGAAACACCATATATTTT. V is TRBV30 and J is TRBJ1-3; 7 positions agree with TRBD1. In germline, CDR1 is GTSNPN, CDR2 SVGIG (reference sequence). V trimming: 4 bases; J trimming: 4 bases; junction bases outside the gene matches: 4. The CDR3 totals 13 residues.

This clonotype was counted ten times or more. The chain recombines TRBV9 with TRBJ1-2; D is ambiguous. In germline, CDR1 is SGDLS, CDR2 YYNGEE. The V and J ends lost 0 bases and 5 bases respectively, with 20 bases between them. The length of the CDR3 is 17 residues. The CDR3 is CASSVAAAQPSVYGYTF. The CDR3 nucleotides read TGTGCCAGCAGCGTAGCTGCGGCTCAGCCTTCCGTTTATGGCTACACCTTC.

On this clonotype: An end of the junction does not agree with germline; a read error may underlie this. The chain couples TRBV7-9 to TRBJ1-6, with D possibly being TRBD1 (6 bases). The CDR3 consists of 16 residues. Germline V gene sequence: CDR1 SEHNR, CDR2 FQNEAQ (reference sequence). CDR3 bases: TGTGCCAGCAGTGGGGGGCCAAGCTCCTGTAATTTACCCCTCCACTTT. Its translation is CASSGGPSSCNLPLHF.

About this clonotype itself: Since a much larger clone is just one base distant, this may be a read error. The chain links TRBV12-3 or TRBV12-4 to TRBJ1-2; 8 bases align to TRBD1. This CDR3 is 14 amino acids long. The CDR3 DNA reads as TGTGCCGGCAGCCCTACAGGGGGTAGCTATGGCTACACCTTC. Translated, it gives CAGSPTGGSYGYTF.

This clonotype was recorded at least ten times. CDR3 sequence reads: CASNYGINEKLFF. The CDR3 DNA reads as TGTGCCAGCAACTACGGGATTAATGAAAAACTGTTTTTT. The chain has TRBV12-3 or TRBV12-4 and TRBJ1-4; no clear D. The CDR3 loop spans 13 amino acids. V lost 7 bases to trimming and J lost 4 bases, with 10 bases between them.